A single sample gave rise to the 9 T cell receptor beta chains below, sequenced in a study of T cells after yellow fever vaccination. TCRdb passed the 5' RACE reads through MiXCR, listing each CDR3 protein once. The top ten clones hold approximately 15% of a sample with roughly 100,000 distinct CDR3 sequences, almost 9% of them seen once. Sequenced here: CD8+ T cells not binding an NS4B(214-222) dextramer, sorted from PBMCs, sampled more than 13 days after the first yellow fever vaccination. These TCRs come from a man aged 18 to 35 who received the YFV17D yellow fever vaccine.

Regarding this clonotype: The junction differs from germline at one of its ends, possibly a read error. The chain is built from TRBV5-1 and TRBJ1-5, with D hard to call. This CDR3 is 14 amino acids long. CDR1 SGHRS and CDR2 YFSETQ come from the germline V gene. CDR3 protein: CAGSAGPDDQPQHF. CDR3 coding DNA: TGCGCCGGCAGCGCCGGACCGGACGATCAGCCCCAGCATTTT. Supplemented by reference TRBV5-1 and TRBJ1-5, the full variable domain reads KAGVTQTPRYLIKTRGQQVTLSCSPISGHRSVSWYQQTPGQGLQFLFEYFSETQRNKGNFPGRFSGRQFSNSRSEMNVSTLELGDSALYLCAGSAGPDDQPQHFGDGTRLSIL.

The chain carries TRBV5-4 and TRBJ2-7, with no clear D. The germline V gene has CDR1 SGHNT and CDR2 YYREEE (reference sequence). The CDR3 is 12 residues long. V was cut by 2 bases and J by 5 bases, with 8 bases left in between. CDR3 in amino acids: CASSLSGNEQYF. The CDR3 region has the DNA TGTGCCAGCAGCTTAAGTGGTAACGAGCAGTACTTC.

This clonotype was recorded many times. The rearrangement uses TRBV4-1 and TRBJ2-1; D not certain. V gave up 0 bases and J gave up 8 bases, with 11 bases separating them. The CDR3 loop spans 14 amino acids. Germline CDR1 MGHRA, CDR2 YSYEKL. The CDR3 DNA follows: TGCGCCAGCAGCCAAGATCGGCCCCGACATGAGCAGTTCTTC. Protein product: CASSQDRPRHEQFF.

This clonotype came up a few times. This chain connects TRBV2 to TRBJ2-1; no definite D call. Per germline, CDR1 SNHLY and CDR2 FYNNEI. The CDR3 runs to 13 residues. The V end was cut by 4 bases, the J end by 7 bases, with 11 bases between. CDR3: CASSALWGNEQFF. The DNA of the CDR3 is TGTGCCAGCAGTGCCCTATGGGGAAATGAGCAGTTCTTC.

This clonotype appeared a few times. The chain uses TRBV7-6 and TRBJ2-5; unclear D gene. Germline V gene lookup returns CDR1 SGHVS and CDR2 FNYEAQ. Trimming removed 6 bases at V and 5 bases at J, with 13 bases between. This CDR3 spans 13 amino acids. For the CDR3, the DNA is TGTGCCAGCAGATATAAGGGCGGCGAGACCCAGTACTTC. This gives the protein CASRYKGGETQYF.

This clonotype occurred many times. The chain recombines TRBV7-9 with TRBJ2-7; TRBD2 is a possible D gene (5 bases). V lost 4 bases and J 0 bases, leaving 13 bases between the germline ends. The germline CDR1 and CDR2 sequences are SEHNR and FQNEAQ (reference sequence). The CDR3 is 15 residues long. The CDR3 nucleotides are TGTGCCAGCAGCTCTCCCGGGGAATCCTCCTACGAGCAGTACGTC. This sequence encodes CASSSPGESSYEQYV.

This clonotype was seen a few times. This chain links TRBV10-3 with TRBJ2-2, with D perhaps matching TRBD1 (6 bases). CDR3 length: 13 amino acids. The V gene's germline CDR1 is ENHRY and CDR2 SYGVKD. Trimming pared 6 bases from V and 1 base from J, leaving 6 bases between. CDR3 coding DNA: TGTGCCATCAGGACAGGGAACACCGGGGAGCTGTTTTTT. It is translated as CAIRTGNTGELFF.

The chain is built from TRBV29-1 and TRBJ2-6; 11 nucleotides match TRBD2. The CDR3 spans 16 residues. With 5 bases clipped from V and 0 bases from J, the junction kept 3 bases outside the gene matches. The germline CDR1 and CDR2 sequences are SQVTM and ANQGSEA. The CDR3 coding sequence is TGCAGCGTTTTGACTAGCGGGGCCTCTGGGGCCAACGTCCTGACTTTC. This translates into CSVLTSGASGANVLTF.

This sequence joins TRBV7-2 and TRBJ2-2; possibly TRBD1 for D (5 bases). V dropped 10 bases and J dropped 4 bases, with 19 bases sitting between them. The length of the CDR3 is 15 residues. Germline-derived CDR1 and CDR2 are SGHTA and FQGNSA. CDR3 coding DNA: TGTGCCACCACGCGTGGGGCAGGGATCACCGGGGAGCTGTTTTTT. It encodes CATTRGAGITGELFF. Filled out from reference TRBV7-2 and TRBJ2-2, the complete variable domain reads GAGVSQSPSNKVTEKGKDVELRCDPISGHTALYWYRQSLGQGLEFLIYFQGNSAPDKSGLPSDRFSAERTGGSVSTLTIQRTQQEDSAVYLCATTRGAGITGELFFGEGSRLTVL.